The sequence of this T cell receptor beta chain was determined in a study of blood T cell repertoires in COVID-19. The table came from immunoSEQ multiplex PCR; TCRdb's copy has only in-frame clones and leaves some out. The data contain about 70,000 clones, about four fifths of them singletons. J was trimmed by 2 bases and V by 2 bases; bases with no gene match: 14. CDR1 and CDR2 (germline): SEHNR, FQNEAQ (reference sequence). The CDR3 sequence is 18 residues long. The chain is built from TRBV7-9 and TRBJ2-7, with 8 bases fitting TRBD1. The sequencing input was peripheral blood. The receptor was derived from a man between 65 and 85 years old who had recovered from COVID-19. As DNA, the CDR3 is TGTGCCAGCAGCTTAACCCGGGCCCGAACAGGGGGAACCTACGAGCAGTACTTC. Protein: CASSLTRARTGGTYEQYF.